This TCR beta chain was found in a study of T-cell reconstitution after alpha-beta-depleted transplantation in children. With 4 bases clipped from V and 9 bases from J, the junction kept 8 bases outside the gene matches. Per the germline V gene, CDR1 is SGHRS and CDR2 is YFSETQ. The CDR3 length is 14 residues. Unique molecular identifiers were built into the TCRbeta library. TCRdb reprocessed the PCR reads via MiXCR and lists one record per CDR3 protein. This sample has 700,000 to 950,000 distinct CDR3 sequences, with approximately 15% found just once. The chain is built from TRBV5-1 and TRBJ2-4, with 9 bases aligning to TRBD1. The sample consisted of PBMCs, mostly from graft donor cells, taken 360 days after TCRalphabeta/CD19-depleted stem cell transplant. The clonotype comes from a male patient younger than 18 who had a stem cell transplant for acute lymphoblastic leukemia, so the T cells may come from the graft donor. The CDR3 protein is CASSPGQGGGIQYF. CDR3 DNA sequence: TGCGCCAGCAGCCCGGGACAGGGCGGCGGCATTCAGTACTTC.